Shown below are 5 T cell receptor beta chains from a single sample sequenced in a study of OX40 agonist ivuxolimab in advanced cancers. The assay was immunoSEQ multiplex PCR, and TCRdb's table has in-frame clones only and misses some. The data show 45,000 to 60,000 clones, 90% seen once. The sequencing used CD4+ or CD8+ T cells sorted from blood, collected in a trial of the OX40 agonist ivuxolimab. Receptors originate from an adult with an advanced solid tumor such as melanoma, head and neck, liver or kidney cancer.

The CDR3 region is CASSLGGKQFF. The DNA for the CDR3 is TGTGCCAGCAGTTTAGGGGGAAAGCAGTTCTTC. This chain connects TRBV28 to TRBJ2-1; D tentatively reads TRBD1 or TRBD2 (5 bases each). This CDR3 is built from 11 residues. Looked up from germline, CDR1 is MDHEN and CDR2 is SYDVKM. Trimming pared 2 bases from V and 11 bases from J, leaving 7 bases between.

This clone was seen once. The V call is TRBV11-2, the J call TRBJ1-3; tentatively, D is TRBD1 (5 bases). This CDR3 spans 15 amino acids. V lost 0 bases, J lost 1 base, and 7 bases lay in between. The germline gives CDR1 SGHAT, CDR2 FQNNGV. The CDR3 is CASSLDSGSGNTIYF. The CDR3 DNA follows: TGTGCCAGCAGCTTAGATTCAGGGTCTGGAAACACCATATATTTT.

The chain uses TRBV27 and TRBJ2-7; 8 bases map to TRBD2. V dropped 6 bases and J dropped 4; count of bases not matched to a gene: 11. This CDR3 has 15 residues. The germline V gene encodes CDR1 MNHEY and CDR2 SMNVEV (reference sequence). The chain's CDR3 is CASRLAGRQTYEQYF. The CDR3 DNA is TGTGCCAGCAGGTTAGCGGGGCGCCAAACATACGAGCAGTACTTC.

The chain uses TRBV16 and TRBJ2-1, with unresolved D. CDR1 is KGHSY, CDR2 FQNENV, per germline. The CDR3 extends over 12 amino acids. V shed 6 bases and J shed 9 bases, with 12 bases lying between them. CDR3 residues: CASSDTGVEQFF. The CDR3 region has the DNA TGTGCCAGCAGTGACACCGGAGTTGAGCAGTTCTTC.

The chain combines TRBV11-2 with TRBJ2-3; TRBD1 matches 8 bases. V lost 3 bases, J lost 5 bases, and 7 bases stayed unmatched. Germline lookup yields CDR1 SGHAT and CDR2 FQNNGV. The CDR3 has 15 amino acids. CDR3 loop: CASSLTGVRVDTQYF. The CDR3, as DNA: TGTGCCAGCAGCTTGACAGGGGTTAGGGTAGATACGCAGTATTTT.